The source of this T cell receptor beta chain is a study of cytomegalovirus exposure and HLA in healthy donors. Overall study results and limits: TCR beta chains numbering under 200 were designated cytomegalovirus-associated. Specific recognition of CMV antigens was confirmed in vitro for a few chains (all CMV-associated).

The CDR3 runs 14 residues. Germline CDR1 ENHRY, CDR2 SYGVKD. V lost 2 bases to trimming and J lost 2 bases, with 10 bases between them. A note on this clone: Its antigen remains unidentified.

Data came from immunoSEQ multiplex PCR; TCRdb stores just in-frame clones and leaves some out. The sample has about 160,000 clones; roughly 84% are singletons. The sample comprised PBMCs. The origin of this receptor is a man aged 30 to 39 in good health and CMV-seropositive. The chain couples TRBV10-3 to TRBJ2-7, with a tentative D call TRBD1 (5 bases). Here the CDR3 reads CAISEASGTYEQYF. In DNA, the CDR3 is TGTGCCATCAGTGAGGCCTCAGGGACCTACGAGCAGTACTTC.